Listed here are 7 T cell receptor beta chains from one sample, sequenced in a study of shared clonotypes between healthy human individuals. This table comes from immunoSEQ multiplex PCR, and its TCRdb copy is limited to in-frame clones, with some not included. The data show about 1.4 million clones, with approximately 97% seen just once and more than 0.9% held by the top ten. The sequenced sample was naive CD4+ T cells sorted from blood. Subset: CD45RA+ positively selected. The receptors stem from a man aged 25 to 40 in good health.

The chain couples TRBV13 to TRBJ2-5; 13 bases fit TRBD2. Per the germline V gene, CDR1 is PRHDT and CDR2 is FYEKMQ (reference sequence). With V trimmed by 5 bases and J by 4 bases, 7 bases remained unmatched. CDR3 size: 16 residues. This CDR3 is CASSQILAGGGETQYF. CDR3 DNA sequence: TGTGCCAGCAGCCAAATACTAGCGGGAGGGGGAGAGACCCAGTACTTC.

This sequence joins TRBV5-1 and TRBJ2-2, with TRBD2 identical over 7 bases. V trimming: 0 bases; J trimming: 5 bases; junction bases outside the gene matches: 7. The CDR3 consists of 16 residues. Germline-derived CDR1 and CDR2 are SGHRS and YFSETQ. The CDR3 DNA is TGCGCCAGCAGCTTGGAGGGCGGGAGCTGGACCGGGGAGCTGTTTTTT. Amino acid sequence: CASSLEGGSWTGELFF.

The chain has TRBV6-1 and TRBJ2-1; perhaps TRBD2 as D (6 bases). The CDR3 loop spans 15 amino acids. Germline V CDR1 and CDR2: MNHNS, SASEGT. Trimming shortened V by 0 bases and J by 8 bases, and 14 bases separated the two germline ends. CDR3 DNA sequence: TGTGCCAGCAGTGAAGCCCCGGGAGTGAGGTATGAGCAGTTCTTC. This codes for CASSEAPGVRYEQFF.

This clone has just a few counts. CDR3 region: CASSNNEGNEQFF. In DNA form, the CDR3 reads TGTGCCAGTAGTAATAACGAGGGGAATGAGCAGTTCTTC. The rearrangement joins TRBV19 to TRBJ2-1; TRBD1 or TRBD2 may be the D gene (5 bases each). Trimming left V 4 bases short and J 7 bases short, with 11 bases between. The CDR3 totals 13 residues. Germline V lookup: CDR1 LNHDA, CDR2 SQIVND (reference sequence).

The CDR3 region has the DNA TGTGCCAGCGCCACAGGGGGCGGGGAGACCCAGTACTTC. Its translation is CASATGGGETQYF. The chain uses TRBV2 and TRBJ2-5, with 9 bases lining up with TRBD1. This CDR3 has 13 amino acids. V gave up 8 bases and J gave up 5 bases; unmatched junction bases: 6. Germline V gene lookup returns CDR1 SNHLY and CDR2 FYNNEI.

This chain links TRBV4-1 with TRBJ2-7; weak D call: TRBD2 (5 bases). The CDR3 has 14 amino acids. Trimming cost V 0 bases and J 6 bases, with 12 bases left between them. CDR1 is MGHRA and CDR2 is YSYEKL in the germline V gene. The CDR3 sequence: CASSQEGGVGEQYF. The CDR3 coding sequence is TGCGCCAGCAGCCAAGAAGGAGGTGTTGGCGAGCAGTACTTC.

This sequence joins TRBV15 and TRBJ2-3, with 7 bases that match TRBD2. Germline V CDR1 and CDR2: LNHNV, YYDKDF (reference sequence). Trimming at V came to 6 bases and at J to 6 bases, leaving 6 bases not matched to a gene. CDR3 size: 13 residues. CDR3 sequence: CATRQAGRDTQYF. The CDR3 DNA reads TGTGCCACCAGGCAAGCGGGGCGGGATACGCAGTATTTT.